Shown below are 11 T cell receptor beta chains from a single sample sequenced in a study of glioma-infiltrating T cells after dendritic cell vaccination. This sample's time point: after dendritic cell vaccination, including at tumor progression/relapse. Using immunoSEQ multiplex PCR, the repertoire was profiled, and TCRdb retains in-frame clones only, with some absent. The table records 90,000 to 95,000 clones, roughly 77% of them present only once. The sequenced sample was blood, obtained after dendritic cell vaccination. The receptors were sampled from a human donor with glioblastoma.

The V and J genes are TRBV5-1 and TRBJ2-7; 7 nucleotides agree with TRBD1. Germline lookup yields CDR1 SGHRS and CDR2 YFSETQ. This CDR3 has 13 amino acids. With V trimmed by 4 bases and J by 2 bases, 3 bases remained unmatched. Here the CDR3 reads CASSPDRAYEQYF. CDR3 coding DNA: TGCGCCAGCAGCCCTGACAGGGCCTACGAGCAGTACTTC.

The chain couples TRBV6-5 to TRBJ1-1; a weak D match, TRBD1 (5 bases). Trimming removed 2 bases at V and 7 bases at J, with 14 bases between. Germline V gives CDR1 MNHEY, CDR2 SVGAGI. This CDR3 is 14 amino acids long. DNA of the CDR3: TGTGCCAGCAGTTACGCAGGTAGGGGAATTGAAGCTTTCTTT. Translation: CASSYAGRGIEAFF.

CDR3 nucleotide sequence: TGTGCCAGCAGGGGAAGGTCCCAGGGTAATGAAAAACTGTTTTTT. It codes for CASRGRSQGNEKLFF. The chain carries TRBV2 and TRBJ1-4, with a possible D match to TRBD1 (5 bases). Trimming left V 6 bases short and J 4 bases short, with 15 bases between. This CDR3 region has 15 residues. The germline CDR1 and CDR2 sequences are SNHLY and FYNNEI.

The V call is TRBV4-2, the J call TRBJ1-5; TRBD1 is a possible D gene (5 bases). Germline V lookup: CDR1 LGHNA, CDR2 YNFKEQ. V was clipped by 4 bases and J by 0 bases, with 13 bases between them. This CDR3 has 16 residues. Here the CDR3 DNA reads TGTGCCAGCAGCCCCCAAGGGGCAGCTAGCAATCAGCCCCAGCATTTT. Translating gives CASSPQGAASNQPQHF.

V and J are TRBV7-9 and TRBJ1-4, with D uncertain. Trimming shortened V by 6 bases and J by 3 bases, and 5 bases separated the two germline ends. CDR3 length: 12 residues. Germline CDR1 SEHNR, CDR2 FQNEAQ (reference sequence). The CDR3 coding sequence is TGTGCCAGCAGTAACTCTAATGAAAAACTGTTTTTT. This gives the protein CASSNSNEKLFF.

The rearrangement links TRBV6-6 to TRBJ2-7; maybe TRBD2 (5 bases). This CDR3 contains 14 residues. The germline V gene has CDR1 MNHNY and CDR2 SVGAGI (reference sequence). The V end was cut by 6 bases, the J end by 3 bases, with 15 bases between. CDR3 region: CASRNARGFYEQYV. The CDR3 DNA is TGTGCCAGCAGAAACGCCCGGGGTTTCTACGAGCAGTACGTC.

This chain links TRBV6-1 with TRBJ2-3; TRBD1 might be the D (6 bases). V lost 6 bases to trimming and J lost 1 base, with 14 bases between them. Germline assignment: CDR1 MNHNS and CDR2 SASEGT. The CDR3 length is 15 residues. The CDR3 bases are TGTGCCAGCAGGACAGGAGGCACCCGCACAGATACGCAGTATTTT. Residues: CASRTGGTRTDTQYF.

J is TRBJ1-2 and V is TRBV12-5, with D possibly being TRBD1 (6 bases). Trimming shortened V by 3 bases and J by 8 bases, and 19 bases separated the two germline ends. Per germline, CDR1 LGHNT and CDR2 FRNRAP. This CDR3 comprises 15 residues. In nucleotides, the CDR3 is TGTGCTAGTGGTTTTGTTGGTTCGGGGGGCGCGGGCTACACCTTC. It specifies CASGFVGSGGAGYTF. Complete variable domain (other parts from reference TRBV12-5 and TRBJ1-2): DARVTQTPRHKVTEMGQEVTMRCQPILGHNTVFWYRQTMMQGLELLAYFRNRAPLDDSGMPKDRFSAEMPDATLATLKIQPSEPRDSAVYFCASGFVGSGGAGYTFGSGTRLTVV.

The chain has TRBV7-9 and TRBJ2-6, with D tentatively TRBD1 (6 bases). Germline lookup yields CDR1 SEHNR and CDR2 FQNEAQ (reference sequence). The CDR3 runs to 19 residues. Deletions cut 11 bases from V and 0 bases from J, with 26 bases between. CDR3 region: CAEEPGVTLSSSGANVLTF. In DNA form, the CDR3 reads TGTGCCGAGGAGCCAGGGGTGACCCTCTCGTCCTCTGGGGCCAACGTCCTGACTTTC.

The chain couples TRBV5-6 to TRBJ2-7, with TRBD2 identical over 9 bases. Germline loops: CDR1 SGHDT, CDR2 YYEEEE. The junction had 7 bases not matched to a gene; V was cut back by 1 base and J by 2 bases. The CDR3 has 16 amino acids. In DNA, the CDR3 is TGTGCCAGCAGCTTGTTGAGAGCGGGGGGAACCTACGAGCAGTACTTC. Translation: CASSLLRAGGTYEQYF.

This clone has a single count. This chain uses TRBV7-9 with TRBJ2-7, with TRBD2 matching over 7 bases. The CDR3 has 14 amino acids. V lost 8 bases, J lost 2 bases, and 9 bases stayed unmatched. Germline values: CDR1 SEHNR, CDR2 FQNEAQ (reference sequence). In DNA form, the CDR3 reads TGTGCCAGCTCCCGAGGCGCGGGGGCCTACGAGCAGTACGTC. As protein: CASSRGAGAYEQYV.